The rows below give T cell receptor beta chains drawn from one sample of a study of follicular helper T cells after annual influenza vaccination. TCRdb keeps only in-frame clones here, not all; method: immunoSEQ multiplex PCR. The table shows about 4,800 clones, with 75% to 85% occurring only once. Sequences were derived from CXCR5+ CD38- circulating T follicular helper cells from blood, sampled 7 days after influenza vaccination. These receptors were collected from an adult who received the influenza vaccine. Both conserved end residues are part of each CDR3. Some rows have no size entry. The others give once, few or many, or a class for an expanded clone.

TRBV5-1,-,TRBJ2-3,CASSLAGGGDTQYF
TRBV4-3,-,TRBJ1-4,CASSQGLQLSRKLFF
TRBV6-4,-,TRBJ1-5,CASSPGTGGGQPQHF
TRBV4-1,-,TRBJ1-3,CASSQDRRGGSGNTIYF
TRBV5-6,-,TRBJ1-6,CASSLLRTVNSPLHF
TRBV10-3,-,TRBJ1-2,CAISEQDHYGYTF
TRBV27,-,TRBJ2-3,CASSQKRGSTDTQYF
TRBV18,-,TRBJ1-1,CASSPRVEAEAFF
TRBV7-9,-,TRBJ1-2,CASSPRGQSNLYGYTF
TRBV18,once,TRBJ1-1,CASSPDRVEAFF
TRBV5-6,few,TRBJ1-5,CASSSLNQPQHF
TRBV2,-,TRBJ1-2,CASSVQQNYGYTF
TRBV5-1,once,TRBJ2-1,CASSAPGGNEQFF
TRBV29-1,-,TRBJ2-6,CSVGGNSGANVLTF
TRBV18,-,TRBJ2-1,CASSRQPPGVYNEQFF
TRBV5-1,-,TRBJ1-2,CASSQRTGVVGYTF
TRBV10-3,-,TRBJ1-1,CAISKGQGANTEAFF
TRBV5-1,-,TRBJ2-1,CASSPGEGHKQFF
TRBV5-1,-,TRBJ2-3,CASGDGGPSTDTQYF
TRBV2,-,TRBJ1-6,CASSWETGDSPLHF
TRBV10-3,-,TRBJ1-1,CAISKQGENTEAFF
TRBV5-4,-,TRBJ1-2,CASSEDWGGTYYGYTF
TRBV5-4,-,TRBJ2-3,CASSPGLAGGTDTQYF
TRBV28,-,TRBJ2-5,CASSLLSQETQYF
TRBV9,few,TRBJ2-2,CASSVDYTGELFF
TRBV5-8,-,TRBJ2-1,CASSFRGSSYNEQFF
TRBV5-6,few,TRBJ2-7,CASSWEIQAPYEQYF
TRBV5-1,-,TRBJ1-5,CASSLDPSNQPQHF
TRBV7-2,-,TRBJ2-7,CASSLGTSGYSYEQYF
TRBV7-9,-,TRBJ1-4,CASSLVTLQREKLFF
TRBV9,-,TRBJ2-3,CASSVGVRGAGGPNMDTQYF
TRBV7-2,-,TRBJ2-7,CASSLGRGPYEQYF
TRBV6-5,few,TRBJ1-6,CASSKSSYNSPLHF
TRBV7-2,-,TRBJ1-6,CASSLDGGRINSPLHF
TRBV5-4,-,TRBJ2-2,CASSGLAGGRNTRELFF
TRBV5-1,-,TRBJ2-5,CASSLGRTGQETQYF
TRBV14,-,TRBJ1-2,CASSQVSRPGNNFGYTF
TRBV5-6,-,TRBJ2-3,CASSWERADTQYF
TRBV7-2,-,TRBJ1-2,CASTSLLGVTF
TRBV11-3,-,TRBJ1-1,CASSWDSQKNTEAFF
TRBV18,-,TRBJ1-4,CASGDRMAEKLFF
TRBV7-6,few,TRBJ1-4,CASSLQNGGVNEKLFF
TRBV6-1,once,TRBJ2-7,CASSEGAGQGSYEQYF
TRBV5-4,few,TRBJ1-2,CASSDTGRYGYTF
TRBV11-1,-,TRBJ1-2,CASSLRQASYGYTF
TRBV7-6,-,TRBJ2-1,CASSWTSGGANEQFF
TRBV15,-,TRBJ1-5,CATSRGVGQSSGPQHF
TRBV27,-,TRBJ1-2,CATPRGGTIANYGYTF
TRBV29-1,-,TRBJ1-3,CSAGQGRSGNTIYF
TRBV2,-,TRBJ2-7,CASILGTPSYEQYF
TRBV4-3,-,TRBJ2-4,CASSQERGGTDLTKNIQYF
TRBV5-1,-,TRBJ2-1,CASSLRAGGMDEQFF
TRBV4-2,-,TRBJ2-3,CASSPAGQGPQEDTQYF
TRBV7-5,-,TRBJ2-2,CVRSYRRGTGGSIGELFF